Below are 5 T cell receptor beta chains sequenced from a single sample in a study of radiation and T cells in renal cell carcinoma. Documented treatment: treatment-naive control, cytoreductive nephrectomy. Clones were sequenced by immunoSEQ multiplex PCR, and TCRdb holds only the in-frame ones, with some missing. The sample lists fewer than 10,000 clones, about 66% occurring once. The starting material was tumor tissue, obtained from a patient whose treatment was nephrectomy without radiotherapy. The source of these receptors is a man aged 60 to 69 with renal cell carcinoma.

The chain recombines TRBV9 with TRBJ2-1; 7 bases are shared with TRBD1. The CDR3 runs to 15 residues. Germline V CDR1 and CDR2: SGDLS, YYNGEE. V lost 4 bases and J lost 0; bases outside the gene matches: 4. The DNA of the CDR3 is TGTGCCAGCAGCATGGGACAGAACTCCTACAATGAGCAGTTCTTC. Its protein is CASSMGQNSYNEQFF.

V and J are TRBV10-1 and TRBJ2-7; 9 bases are a match to TRBD2. Germline V gives CDR1 WNHNN, CDR2 SYGVQD (reference sequence). CDR3 length: 13 amino acids. V lost 3 bases to trimming and J lost 4 bases; unmatched junction nucleotides: 1. The CDR3 reads CASSDAGGYEQYF. CDR3 nucleotides: TGCGCCAGCAGTGACGCGGGGGGGTACGAGCAGTACTTC.

The genes are TRBV29-1 and TRBJ1-1, with no clear D. The CDR3 is 11 residues long. Per germline, CDR1 SQVTM and CDR2 ANQGSEA. Trimming left V 7 bases short and J 6 bases short, with 12 bases between. This chain's CDR3 is CSAGRRAEAFF. CDR3 in DNA: TGCAGCGCCGGTCGGAGGGCTGAAGCTTTCTTT.

The V gene is TRBV29-1, the J gene TRBJ1-2; a weak D match, TRBD1 (5 bases). Trimming pared 3 bases from V and 2 bases from J, leaving 22 bases between. Germline CDR1 reads SQVTM; CDR2 reads ANQGSEA. The CDR3 contains 17 residues. The CDR3 loop is CSVDQGPYKEGNYGYTF. The CDR3 DNA is TGCAGCGTTGATCAGGGACCCTACAAAGAGGGGAACTATGGCTACACCTTC.

This clone was detected a few times. This sequence joins TRBV5-8 and TRBJ2-7; D is perhaps TRBD1 (6 bases). CDR1 is SGHTS and CDR2 is YDEGEE in the germline V gene. V was pared by 0 bases and J by 2 bases, with 6 bases between. CDR3 length: 13 residues. CDR3 in amino acids: CASSLDRAYEQYF. The DNA of the CDR3 is TGTGCCAGCAGCTTGGACAGGGCCTACGAGCAGTACTTC.